Given below is one TCR beta chain in context. In this sample, this clonotype turned up many times. This clone's antigen is unknown. Base-call qualities are not available, and no considerably larger clone is one nucleotide away. The data were obtained in a study of T cells in Graves' hyperthyroidism and ophthalmopathy (dated by TCRdb to the late 2010s). Study-level background: Peripheral blood was collected at initial diagnosis, before any treatment. A discovery cohort of 95 to 100 patients, 43 with Graves' ophthalmopathy and approximately 57 with stable Graves' hyperthyroidism, was used to find distinguishing TCR V-J signatures. Prospective prediction of ophthalmopathy was tested in an independent validation cohort consisting of fewer than 20 hyperthyroidism patients and 15 or so patients who later progressed to ophthalmopathy. The approximately 90 discovery patients were randomly split 7:3 into training and test sets. The study also compared thyroid tissue and blood T-cell repertoires from five or six Graves' hyperthyroidism patients. Once sampling was done, hyperthyroidism patients were given methimazole at a starting dose of 30 mg daily, whereas ophthalmopathy patients were given high-dose intravenous methylprednisolone. TCR Vbeta CDR3 sequencing of fewer than 150 peripheral blood samples (43 ophthalmopathy, 75 hyperthyroidism and roughly 17 progressor patients) is reported in the paper.

Overall study results and their limits: Blood samples also contained most of the expanded thyroid clonotypes (frequency above 0.001), which suggests that blood repertoires may reflect thyroid immune responses. A model built on a 13 V-J signature distinguished ophthalmopathy from stable hyperthyroidism, reaching 85% to 90% sensitivity and under 84% specificity in cross-validation and 80%/75% in testing. In validation, the model predicted progression to ophthalmopathy with approximately 69% sensitivity and approximately 74% specificity, a median of about six months before onset. Sample size was not statistically predetermined, and blinding of investigators to group allocation was not performed.

The TCR beta CDR3 regions were amplified from the RNA transcripts. A first-round RT-PCR of the TCR CDR3 used the HTBI primer set with the Qiagen OneStep RT-PCR kit. Libraries were constructed in a second round of multiplex PCR, after which size selection and purification were carried out. Paired-end sequencing of the libraries was performed with 100 bp reads on an Illumina HiSeq2000. The authors' pipeline ran thus. Raw data were processed with SOAPnuke, discarding reads with adapters, uncalled bases, mean Phred below 15, or no exact constant-primer or identifier match. High-quality paired reads were merged using COPE v1.2.5, and each unique nucleotide sequence was defined as a clonotype. MiTCR v1.1 was used to align clonotypes to the IMGT TRBV, TRBD and TRBJ reference segments. Analysis was restricted to V-J combinations with a frequency above 0.0001, which covered just over 98% of repertoires. The TCS score was defined as the ratio of F50 (clonal expansion) to E x V (chaos), calculated using BLOSUM62-based TCRdist between CDR3 peptides within each V-J. Welch's t-statistics and random forest reduced around 550 V-J features to 13, which were used in a naive Bayes classifier (R e1071). TCRdb reworked the public reads: Q25 trimming with fastp, MiXCR clone assembly, productive beta chains retained. Rows with one shared CDR3 protein collapse into an entry with the most common genes and DNA. These V and J calls derive from TCRdb rather than the authors' analysis. In this sample the table shows nearly 600,000 distinct CDR3 sequences, approximately 14% of which occur a single time. The ten largest clones capture roughly 5.7% of the sample.

Hyperthyroidism patients were newly diagnosed, with disease duration under 2 months, and aged 18 to 65 years. The study excluded patients with uncontrolled infections, other autoimmune diseases, pregnancy or lactation. Clinical symptoms, serum thyroxine and TRAb, thyroid ultrasound, and orbital computed tomography formed the basis for the diagnoses. Blood from progressor patients was collected at the time of first diagnosis with hyperthyroidism, before any ophthalmopathy symptoms had appeared. PBMCs were isolated from approximately 10 ml of fresh peripheral blood by Ficoll-Paque density gradient centrifugation. Patients classed as progressors first received a Graves' hyperthyroidism diagnosis and then went on to develop ophthalmopathy during follow-up. Trizol reagent was used to extract total RNA, and RNA quality was then checked on an Agilent 2100 Bioanalyzer. There are 14 amino acids in the CDR3, from cysteine to phenylalanine inclusive. Of all the DNA, just the CDR3 is kept, 42 bases in frame from base 1. The germline V and J ends show losses of 6 bases and 13 bases respectively, and no gene match explains 15 bases of the junction.

The clonotype originates from a woman in her 30s with Graves' hyperthyroidism that later progressed to Graves' ophthalmopathy. Sequencing was done on a sample of blood. Recombination joined TRBV12-3 or TRBV12-4 with TRBJ2-5; 9 central bases correspond to TRBD1. The DNA reads TGTGCCAGCAGCCAACGACAGGGGGGGGATTATCGGTACTTC. This codes for CASSQRQGGDYRYF.